Listed below are T cell receptor beta chains from one sample, sequenced in a study of T-cell reconstitution after alpha-beta-depleted transplantation in children. Each CDR3 protein is one row after TCRdb ran MiXCR on the PCR reads. The sample yields about a million distinct CDR3 sequences, roughly 29% seen once. The starting material was PBMCs, mostly from graft donor cells, obtained 360 days after TCRalphabeta/CD19-depleted stem cell transplant. Every receptor here comes from a boy in the first two years of life who had a stem cell transplant for SCID, so the T cells may come from the graft donor. Both conserved end residues are trimmed from each CDR3.

J gene,V gene,CDR3 protein
TRBJ2-1,TRBV6-5,ASSFTRGTYNEQF
TRBJ2-1,TRBV28,ASSNTPIPGNEQF
TRBJ2-2,TRBV5-5,ASSSVIIGGELF
TRBJ2-4,TRBV12-5,ASGLAGTGEDIQY
TRBJ2-5,TRBV15,ATSTRETQY
TRBJ1-1,TRBV7-2,ASSLSMENTEAF
TRBJ2-7,TRBV7-9,ASSLVGEESLYEQY
TRBJ1-5,TRBV12-3/TRBV12-4,ASSFTANQPQH
TRBJ2-7,TRBV7-2,ASSPSLVSYEQY
TRBJ2-2,TRBV24-1,ATLLINTGELF
TRBJ1-2,TRBV12-3/TRBV12-4,ASSFRGQNYGYT
TRBJ1-6,TRBV7-8,ASSSTGNWSPLH
TRBJ2-7,TRBV10-3,AISGVTGVTYEQY
TRBJ2-1,TRBV28,ASSFEVINNEQF
TRBJ2-1,TRBV7-9,ASSLRDRGYNEQF
TRBJ2-7,TRBV7-6,ASSSRTGLDEQY
TRBJ2-7,TRBV20-1,SARGRGAGGYEQY
TRBJ2-1,TRBV7-9,ASSLPGRQNEQF
TRBJ2-1,TRBV28,ASSFAGTSYNEQF
TRBJ1-5,TRBV5-1,ASSLGPMGNQPQH
TRBJ1-6,TRBV4-3,ASSQGSRISPLH
TRBJ2-3,TRBV20-1,SARGPGPHLNTQY
TRBJ2-7,TRBV5-1,ASSRTDGQAL
TRBJ2-6,TRBV27,ASRPEPGANVLT
TRBJ1-1,TRBV6-1,ASRPWIVGDQPEAF
TRBJ2-2,TRBV4-2,ASQSQVYTGELF
TRBJ2-7,TRBV20-1,SAWTSGYEQY
TRBJ1-4,TRBV11-2,ASSLAYENEKLF
TRBJ2-1,TRBV7-2,ASSLRSGLNNEQF
TRBJ2-1,TRBV4-1,ASSQRGGRYNEQF
TRBJ1-1,TRBV12-3/TRBV12-4,ASSLWAAGAF
TRBJ2-3,TRBV5-1,ASSLAWAARDTQY
TRBJ1-5,TRBV28,ASRREGQGNQPQH
TRBJ2-7,TRBV20-1,SAGRGKGTLRSYEQY
TRBJ1-3,TRBV12-3/TRBV12-4,ASSERQVYGNTIY
TRBJ2-1,TRBV10-3,AIGAVYNEQF
TRBJ1-1,TRBV20-1,SAAGPEAF
TRBJ2-2,TRBV21-1,ASSGVDRDLGELF
TRBJ1-6,TRBV20-1,SARQGLAYNSPLH
TRBJ2-2,TRBV10-3,ATGTDPEELF
TRBJ2-7,TRBV6-5,ASSWDRVSYEQY
TRBJ2-2,TRBV4-1,ASSQVGSRGGSGTGELF